A single sample is the source of the 15 T cell receptor beta chains below, sequenced in a study of T cells in Graves' hyperthyroidism and ophthalmopathy. Researchers took RNA transcripts and amplified the TCR beta CDR3 regions from them. During a first-round RT-PCR of the TCR CDR3, the HTBI primer set was used. TCRdb re-derived calls from the multiplex PCR reads in MiXCR, one entry per CDR3 protein. The table records over 300,000 distinct CDR3 sequences, about 15% of them present only once. Specimen: blood. Receptor source: a woman aged 55-70 years with Graves' hyperthyroidism.

This rearrangement joins TRBV11-1 to TRBJ2-1; D is perhaps TRBD1 (7 bases). Germline V gene sequence: CDR1 SGHAT, CDR2 FQDESV (reference sequence). Trimming pared 8 bases from V and 9 bases from J, leaving 14 bases between. The CDR3 length is 12 residues. CDR3 sequence reads: CASASGGGEQFF. Written as DNA, the CDR3 is TGTGCCAGCGCCTCAGGGGGAGGTGAGCAGTTCTTC.

At least ten counts were recorded for this clonotype. The chain has TRBV3-1 and TRBJ2-3; no reliable D call. This CDR3 is 17 amino acids long. Deletions cut 1 base from V and 2 bases from J, with 16 bases between. The germline V gene encodes CDR1 LGHDT and CDR2 YNNKEL (reference sequence). The CDR3, as DNA: TGTGCCAGCAGCCAAGGCGGCGGTGGAATCCCCACAGATACGCAGTATTTT. Its translation: CASSQGGGGIPTDTQYF.

The J gene is TRBJ1-4, the V gene TRBV5-1; 7 nucleotides line up with TRBD1. The CDR3 extends over 14 amino acids. The germline V gene encodes CDR1 SGHRS and CDR2 YFSETQ. Unmatched junction bases numbered 7, after V lost 5 bases and J lost 6 bases. CDR3 in DNA: TGCGCCAGCAGTCTACAGGGGTTAGATGAAAAACTGTTTTTT. Its translation is CASSLQGLDEKLFF.

This clonotype was picked up a small number of times. This may arise from a read error, as a much more abundant clone is one base away. This chain uses TRBV4-1 with TRBJ1-5; D is uncertain. Trimming stripped 1 base from V and 2 bases from J, with 12 bases between. CDR3 length: 16 amino acids. Germline CDR1 is MGHRA and CDR2 is YSYEKL. The CDR3 nucleotides are TGCGCCAGCAGCCAAGTAGGGATTTTTGGCAATCAGCCCCAGCATTTT. Its protein product is CASSQVGIFGNQPQHF.

This clonotype was detected only a few times. This rearrangement joins TRBV27 to TRBJ2-3; 9 bases match TRBD2. V lost 5 bases, J lost 5 bases, and 11 bases stayed unmatched. The CDR3 has 16 residues. Germline lookup yields CDR1 MNHEY and CDR2 SMNVEV (reference sequence). The CDR3 region is CASSPPAGGPGDTQYF. CDR3 DNA: TGTGCCAGCAGTCCCCCGGCGGGAGGGCCTGGAGATACGCAGTATTTT.

This clonotype was seen many times. This chain joins TRBV20-1 and TRBJ1-5; tentative D call: TRBD1 (6 bases). Trimming left V 1 base short and J 2 bases short, with 6 bases between. There are 13 residues in the CDR3. The V gene's germline CDR1 is DFQATT and CDR2 SNEGSKA (reference sequence). CDR3 protein: CSARGQGNQPQHF. The CDR3 nucleotides read TGCAGTGCTAGAGGACAGGGCAATCAGCCCCAGCATTTT.

This clonotype appeared many times. The genes are TRBV5-1 and TRBJ2-1, with D perhaps given as TRBD1 or TRBD2 (5 bases each). Germline V gene sequence: CDR1 SGHRS, CDR2 YFSETQ. The CDR3 runs 15 residues. V was shortened by 4 bases and J by 0 bases, with 11 bases between the two germline ends. CDR3 sequence reads: CASSTGTDSYNEQFF. CDR3 DNA: TGCGCCAGCAGCACCGGGACGGACTCCTACAATGAGCAGTTCTTC. Filled out from reference TRBV5-1 and TRBJ2-1, the complete variable domain reads KAGVTQTPRYLIKTRGQQVTLSCSPISGHRSVSWYQQTPGQGLQFLFEYFSETQRNKGNFPGRFSGRQFSNSRSEMNVSTLELGDSALYLCASSTGTDSYNEQFFGPGTRLTVL.

This clonotype came up a few times. The rearrangement links TRBV27 to TRBJ1-4; possibly TRBD1 for D (6 bases). The V end was cut by 6 bases, the J end by 7 bases, with 15 bases between. This CDR3 has 14 residues. CDR1 and CDR2 from the germline V gene are MNHEY and SMNVEV (reference sequence). In DNA form, the CDR3 reads TGTGCCAGCAGCTTCAGGGGAGGGGGTGAAAAACTGTTTTTT. Protein product: CASSFRGGGEKLFF.

This clonotype was detected many times. This chain links TRBV2 with TRBJ1-5; D is possibly TRBD1 (5 bases). The CDR3 contains 13 residues. Trimming left V 7 bases short and J 7 bases short, with 14 bases between. The germline gives CDR1 SNHLY, CDR2 FYNNEI. The CDR3 DNA follows: TGTGCCAGCAATAGGGGAAGGGACCAGCCCCAGCATTTT. It translates to CASNRGRDQPQHF.

This clonotype was detected many times. The V and J genes are TRBV5-6 and TRBJ1-5; D ambiguous. CDR3 length: 12 amino acids. V lost 2 bases to trimming and J lost 6 bases, with 6 bases between them. CDR1 is SGHDT and CDR2 is YYEEEE in the germline V gene. CDR3 coding DNA: TGTGCCAGCAGCTTCGTAGGTCAGCCCCAGCATTTT. This gives the protein CASSFVGQPQHF.

The gene calls are TRBV3-1 and TRBJ1-4; tentative D call: TRBD1 (6 bases). The CDR3 loop spans 18 amino acids. CDR1 is LGHDT, CDR2 YNNKEL, per germline (reference sequence). The V end was cut by 1 base, the J end by 5 bases, with 20 bases between. The DNA for the CDR3 is TGTGCCAGCAGCCAAGGTAGCTGGCGAGGGGGAGGAAATGAAAAACTGTTTTTT. Amino acids: CASSQGSWRGGGNEKLFF. The entire variable domain, with the rest obtained from reference TRBV3-1 and TRBJ1-4, is as follows: DTAVSQTPKYLVTQMGNDKSIKCEQNLGHDTMYWYKQDSKKFLKIMFSYNNKELIINETVPNRFSPKSPDKAHLNLHINSLELGDSAVYFCASSQGSWRGGGNEKLFFGSGTQLSVL.

This clonotype was counted many times. The V gene is TRBV7-2, the J gene TRBJ2-2; no clear D. With 5 bases removed from V and 6 bases from J, the gap between germline ends came to 13 bases. The CDR3 covers 14 residues. In germline, CDR1 is SGHTA, CDR2 FQGNSA. This CDR3 reads CASSPPTASGELFF. CDR3 sequence (DNA): TGTGCCAGCAGCCCCCCTACGGCTTCCGGGGAGCTGTTTTTT.

The chain recombines TRBV6-1 with TRBJ1-5; D not certain. V lost 5 bases and J lost 3, with 11 bases in between. This CDR3 has 14 amino acids. Looked up from germline, CDR1 is MNHNS and CDR2 is SASEGT. This CDR3 reads CASSTGNYNQPQHF. DNA of the CDR3: TGTGCCAGCAGTACGGGGAACTACAATCAGCCCCAGCATTTT.

This clonotype was counted at least ten times. CDR3 nucleotides: TGCGCCAGCAGTGAGGACTTAACCTCACCGGCTTTCTTT. Amino acids: CASSEDLTSPAFF. This chain uses TRBV10-1 with TRBJ1-1, with D unresolved. Trimming stripped 2 bases from V and 11 bases from J, with 15 bases between. Germline lookup yields CDR1 WNHNN and CDR2 SYGVQD (reference sequence). The CDR3 covers 13 residues.

The table lists this clonotype with many counts. This sequence joins TRBV3-1 and TRBJ1-3; D call uncertain. V was pared by 2 bases and J by 1 base, with 6 bases between. CDR3 length: 14 residues. Germline V gives CDR1 LGHDT, CDR2 YNNKEL (reference sequence). The CDR3 reads CASSQSGSGNTIYF. The CDR3 bases are TGTGCCAGCAGCCAATCGGGTTCTGGAAACACCATATATTTT.